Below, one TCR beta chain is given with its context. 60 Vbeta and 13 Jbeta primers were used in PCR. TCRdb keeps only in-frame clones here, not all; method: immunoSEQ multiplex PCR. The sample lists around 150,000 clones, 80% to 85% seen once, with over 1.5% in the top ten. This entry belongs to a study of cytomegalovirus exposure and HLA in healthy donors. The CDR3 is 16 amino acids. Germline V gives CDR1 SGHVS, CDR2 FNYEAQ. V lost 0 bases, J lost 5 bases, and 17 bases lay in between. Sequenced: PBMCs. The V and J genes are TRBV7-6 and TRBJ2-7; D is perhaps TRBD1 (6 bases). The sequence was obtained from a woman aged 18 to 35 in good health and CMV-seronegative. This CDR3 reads CASSLATRGSENEQYF. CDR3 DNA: TGTGCCAGCAGCTTAGCTACCAGGGGTTCAGAGAACGAGCAGTACTTC.